This T cell receptor beta chain was sequenced during a study of blood T cell repertoires in COVID-19. Sequencing was performed with immunoSEQ multiplex PCR; in TCRdb, only in-frame clones are kept and a portion is missing. Of approximately 10,000 clones in the sample, roughly 91% are singletons; the top ten hold around 22%. Germline V gene sequence: CDR1 SQVTM, CDR2 ANQGSEA. V was cut by 7 bases and J by 2 bases, with 22 bases left in between. The CDR3 loop spans 16 amino acids. The receptor was derived from a woman in her fifties or sixties with active COVID-19. The J gene is TRBJ2-3, the V gene TRBV29-1, with D perhaps matching TRBD2 (11 bases). Sequencing input: peripheral blood. The CDR3 region is CSGGDRGLAATDTQYF. In DNA, the CDR3 is TGCAGCGGGGGGGACAGGGGACTAGCGGCCACAGATACGCAGTATTTT.